This TCR beta chain was documented in a study of T cell repertoires in cytomegalovirus infection. Study-wide findings and caveats: Identification of carriers of CMV plus the relevant HLA was performed using cumulative public TCR beta family frequency. Dominating the ex vivo response were HLA-C-restricted CMV-specific TCR beta clonotypes.

To note about this clonotype: Its specificity is not known.

TCRdb itself ran the reads through MiXCR, one entry per CDR3 protein. The data hold about 350,000 distinct CDR3 sequences, with around a third observed a single time. The CDR3 is made up of 16 amino acids. V was cut by 5 bases and J by 4 bases, with 15 bases left in between. The germline V gene encodes CDR1 MNHNY and CDR2 SVGAGI (reference sequence). This sequence originates from a human donor in good health (CMV status not recorded). Some clones in this sample may be carry-over from other donors' samples. The specimen comprised cultured PBMCs, sampled from culture after CMV antigen stimulation. This rearrangement joins TRBV6-6 to TRBJ1-6; D may be TRBD1 (6 bases). CDR3 nucleotide sequence: TGTGCCAGCAGTCCCCTCCAGGGGACGTATAATTCACCCCTCCACTTT. Its translation is CASSPLQGTYNSPLHF.